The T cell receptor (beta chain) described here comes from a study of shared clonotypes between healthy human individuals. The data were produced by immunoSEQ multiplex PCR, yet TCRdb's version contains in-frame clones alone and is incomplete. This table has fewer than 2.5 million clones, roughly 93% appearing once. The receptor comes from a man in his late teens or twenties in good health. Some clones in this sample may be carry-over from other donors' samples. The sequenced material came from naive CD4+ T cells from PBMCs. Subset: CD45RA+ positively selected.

The CDR3 loop reads CAWRIQNNYGYTF. The CDR3 DNA sequence: TGTGCCTGGAGAATACAGAATAACTATGGCTACACCTTC. The genes are TRBV30 and TRBJ1-2, with D unresolved. V shed 3 bases and J shed 1 base, with 9 bases lying between them. The CDR3 length is 13 residues. Per the germline V gene, CDR1 is GTSNPN and CDR2 is SVGIG (reference sequence).